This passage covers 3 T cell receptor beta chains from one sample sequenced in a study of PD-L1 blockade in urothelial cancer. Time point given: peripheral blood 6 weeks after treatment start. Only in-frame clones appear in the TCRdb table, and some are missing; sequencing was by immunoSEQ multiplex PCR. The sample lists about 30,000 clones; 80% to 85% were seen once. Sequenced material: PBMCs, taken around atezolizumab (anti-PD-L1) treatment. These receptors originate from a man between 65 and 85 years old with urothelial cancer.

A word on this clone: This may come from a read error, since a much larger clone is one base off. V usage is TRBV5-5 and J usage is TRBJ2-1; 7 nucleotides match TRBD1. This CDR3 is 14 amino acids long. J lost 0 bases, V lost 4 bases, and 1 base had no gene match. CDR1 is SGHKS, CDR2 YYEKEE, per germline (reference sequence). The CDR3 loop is CASSRDSSYNEQFF. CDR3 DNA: TGTGCCAGCAGCCGGGACAGCTCCTACAATGAGCAGTTCTTC.

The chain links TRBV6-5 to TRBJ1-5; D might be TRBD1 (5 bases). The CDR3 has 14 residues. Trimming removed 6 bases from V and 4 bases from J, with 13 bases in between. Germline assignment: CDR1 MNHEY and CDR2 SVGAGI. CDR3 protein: CASSPDSGNQPQHF. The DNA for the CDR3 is TGTGCCAGCAGCCCTGACAGTGGGAATCAGCCCCAGCATTTT.

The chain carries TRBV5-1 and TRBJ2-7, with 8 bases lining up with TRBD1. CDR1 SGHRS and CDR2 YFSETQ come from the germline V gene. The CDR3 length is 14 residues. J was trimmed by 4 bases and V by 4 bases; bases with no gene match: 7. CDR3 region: CASSVGQDFYEQYF. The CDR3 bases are TGCGCCAGCAGCGTGGGACAGGATTTTTACGAGCAGTACTTC.